This TCR beta chain derives from a study of regulatory T cells in long-lasting Graves disease. Germline V gene lookup returns CDR1 DFQATT and CDR2 SNEGSKA (reference sequence). The CDR3 sequence is 13 residues long. Between the trimmed V and J ends, which lost 3 bases and 5 bases, there was a span of 14 bases. This clonotype was seen repeatedly, ten times or more. Specified time point: newly diagnosed GD, antithyroid drugs for less than 3 months. RNA extracted from PBMCs served as the sequencing template. For TCR beta, libraries came from iRepertoire HTBI primers and Arm-PCR of CDR3 regions. TCRdb used MiXCR to reprocess the multiplex PCR reads, holding one entry per CDR3 protein. The data show fewer than 650,000 distinct CDR3 sequences, about 16% seen once. The sample was also reused in another study, on T cells in Graves' hyperthyroidism and ophthalmopathy.

The source was peripheral blood mononuclear cells (PBMCs), collected at new diagnosis, from a patient treated with antithyroid drugs. This receptor was taken from a man aged 18-30 years with Graves disease. The chain combines TRBV20-1 with TRBJ2-7; D could derive from TRBD1 or TRBD2 (6 bases each). CDR3 coding DNA: TGCAGTGCTAGTAACGACAGGAGGGACGAGCAGTACTTC. This translates into CSASNDRRDEQYF.